This is a list of T cell receptor beta chains from one sample in a study of T cell repertoires in cytomegalovirus infection. For these receptors, no antigen is known. TCRdb reanalysed the reads using MiXCR and keeps one entry per CDR3 protein. This sample has approximately 1,000,000 distinct CDR3 sequences, with less than 35% found just once. The sample here was cultured CD8+ T cells from PBMCs, taken from culture after CMV antigen stimulation. The receptor source for this set is a human donor in good health (CMV status not recorded). Some clones in this sample may be carry-over from other donors' samples. Each CDR3 is given with its conserved first and last residue. Each record gives: V gene, J gene, clone size, D gene, CDR3 DNA, CDR3 protein. A D gene is named only where the DNA matches it firmly. Rows give clone size only sometimes, using once, few, many, or a class for an expanded clone.

V gene: TRBV6-5; J gene: TRBJ1-1; clone size: many; D gene: -; CDR3 DNA: TGTGCCAGCAGTTACTCGGACAGCCTGAACACTGAAGCTTTCTTT; CDR3 protein: CASSYSDSLNTEAFF
V gene: TRBV19; J gene: TRBJ2-1; clone size: -; D gene: -; CDR3 DNA: TGTGCCAGTAGTGGCCGGGACTCAAGCTCCTACAATGAGCAGTTCTTC; CDR3 protein: CASSGRDSSSYNEQFF
V gene: TRBV7-6; J gene: TRBJ2-5; clone size: many; D gene: -; CDR3 DNA: TGTGCCAGCAGCTTAAGGACTCCCCATCGACGAGCGGAAGAGACCCAGTACTTC; CDR3 protein: CASSLRTPHRRAEETQYF
V gene: TRBV29-1; J gene: TRBJ2-1; clone size: -; D gene: -; CDR3 DNA: TGCAGCGCCGAAGCATTCGGCACGGATGAGCAGTTCTTC; CDR3 protein: CSAEAFGTDEQFF
V gene: TRBV7-9; J gene: TRBJ2-7; clone size: -; D gene: TRBD2; CDR3 DNA: TGTGCCAGCAGCTTCCGGGGGGGCGAGCAGTACTTC; CDR3 protein: CASSFRGGEQYF
V gene: TRBV28; J gene: TRBJ1-2; clone size: -; D gene: -; CDR3 DNA: TGTGCCAGCAGTTTATGGGGCGTGGACTATGGCTACACCTTC; CDR3 protein: CASSLWGVDYGYTF
V gene: TRBV9; J gene: TRBJ2-7; clone size: -; D gene: TRBD1; CDR3 DNA: TGTGCCAGCAGCGTAGGGTTGGAGGGACACAGGGGGAACGAGCAGTACTTC; CDR3 protein: CASSVGLEGHRGNEQYF
V gene: TRBV4-3; J gene: TRBJ2-4; clone size: few; D gene: -; CDR3 DNA: TGCGCCAGCAGCCAGAAAGTGAGGACAGACAATTATCTAGCCAAAAACATTCAGTACTTC; CDR3 protein: CASSQKVRTDNYLAKNIQYF
V gene: TRBV11-2; J gene: TRBJ1-1; clone size: few; D gene: -; CDR3 DNA: TGTGCCAGCACCTTCGGGCGGGGTAGGATTGAAGCTTTCTTT; CDR3 protein: CASTFGRGRIEAFF
V gene: TRBV27; J gene: TRBJ2-7; clone size: -; D gene: -; CDR3 DNA: TGTGCCAGTGGCGCCACCGGCTCCTACGAGCAGTACTTC; CDR3 protein: CASGATGSYEQYF
V gene: TRBV5-1; J gene: TRBJ2-5; clone size: -; D gene: TRBD2; CDR3 DNA: TGCGCCAGCAGCTGGTCCGGGAGGGCACTCGAGACCCAGTACTTC; CDR3 protein: CASSWSGRALETQYF
V gene: TRBV5-4; J gene: TRBJ1-4; clone size: -; D gene: -; CDR3 DNA: TGTGCCAGCGGGACGAAGAAGGATGAAAAACTGTTTTTT; CDR3 protein: CASGTKKDEKLFF
V gene: TRBV7-9; J gene: TRBJ2-2; clone size: many; D gene: -; CDR3 DNA: TGTGCCAGCAGCTTATTCCCCACGGAACCGAACACCGGGGAGCTGTTTTTT; CDR3 protein: CASSLFPTEPNTGELFF
V gene: TRBV6-5; J gene: TRBJ2-1; clone size: -; D gene: -; CDR3 DNA: TGTGCCAGCAGTGACCGGGACTCCGGGTGGGATGAGCAGTTCTTC; CDR3 protein: CASSDRDSGWDEQFF
V gene: TRBV6-1; J gene: TRBJ2-1; clone size: many; D gene: TRBD2; CDR3 DNA: TGTGCCAGCAGTGAATGGTTTAGCGGGTACAATGAGCAGTTCTTC; CDR3 protein: CASSEWFSGYNEQFF
V gene: TRBV12-5; J gene: TRBJ2-2; clone size: few; D gene: TRBD1; CDR3 DNA: TGTGCTAGTGGGCCAGGGGGCGGCGGGGAGCTGTTTTTT; CDR3 protein: CASGPGGGGELFF
V gene: TRBV10-2; J gene: TRBJ2-7; clone size: -; D gene: TRBD1; CDR3 DNA: TGCACCAGCCTCGGACAGGGTAATGAGCAGTACTTC; CDR3 protein: CTSLGQGNEQYF
V gene: TRBV4-1; J gene: TRBJ1-1; clone size: -; D gene: -; CDR3 DNA: TGCGCCAGCAGACAAAAGGGACACGCTGAAGCTTTCTTT; CDR3 protein: CASRQKGHAEAFF
V gene: TRBV19; J gene: TRBJ2-7; clone size: -; D gene: -; CDR3 DNA: TGTGCCAGTAGTACGGGGCTCCGGGACGTAGGAACGTACGAGCAGTACTTC; CDR3 protein: CASSTGLRDVGTYEQYF
V gene: TRBV20-1; J gene: TRBJ2-7; clone size: -; D gene: -; CDR3 DNA: TGCAGTGCTTCACCCTCTCACGAGCAGTACTTC; CDR3 protein: CSASPSHEQYF
V gene: TRBV7-6; J gene: TRBJ2-1; clone size: many; D gene: -; CDR3 DNA: TGTGCCAGCAGCTTTGCTGCCCTCTCCTACAATGAGCAGTTCTTC; CDR3 protein: CASSFAALSYNEQFF
V gene: TRBV20-1; J gene: TRBJ2-7; clone size: many; D gene: -; CDR3 DNA: TGCAGTGCTAGAGATTGCTCCGACTCCTACGAGCAGTACTTC; CDR3 protein: CSARDCSDSYEQYF
V gene: TRBV12-3/TRBV12-4; J gene: TRBJ1-6; clone size: few; D gene: -; CDR3 DNA: TGTGCCAGCAGTTTAGATAACGGCAGGAATTCACCCCTCCACTTT; CDR3 protein: CASSLDNGRNSPLHF
V gene: TRBV5-1; J gene: TRBJ2-1; clone size: few; D gene: TRBD2; CDR3 DNA: TGCGCCAGCAGCTGGGGACTAGCGGGGGGACCCTACAATGAGCAGTTCTTC; CDR3 protein: CASSWGLAGGPYNEQFF
V gene: TRBV7-9; J gene: TRBJ2-5; clone size: few; D gene: -; CDR3 DNA: TGTGCCAGCAGCCGTGGACTGACGGAGGAGACCCAGTACTTC; CDR3 protein: CASSRGLTEETQYF
V gene: TRBV6-5; J gene: TRBJ2-7; clone size: -; D gene: TRBD1; CDR3 DNA: TGTGCCAGCAGTTACGGCAGGGGGCCGTGGGAGCAGTACTTC; CDR3 protein: CASSYGRGPWEQYF
V gene: TRBV3-1; J gene: TRBJ2-7; clone size: -; D gene: -; CDR3 DNA: TGTGCCAGCAGCCACGTCGGGGAACTCTCCTACGAGCAGTACTTC; CDR3 protein: CASSHVGELSYEQYF
V gene: TRBV28; J gene: TRBJ1-2; clone size: -; D gene: -; CDR3 DNA: TGTGCCAGCAGAGAAGTCGGACAGATCTATGGCTACACCTTC; CDR3 protein: CASREVGQIYGYTF
V gene: TRBV29-1; J gene: TRBJ1-5; clone size: -; D gene: TRBD1; CDR3 DNA: TGCAGCGCTTGGACAGGGGACAATCAGCCCCAGCATTTT; CDR3 protein: CSAWTGDNQPQHF
V gene: TRBV20-1; J gene: TRBJ1-5; clone size: many; D gene: -; CDR3 DNA: TGCAGTGCTAGCTTTGGGAATAGCAATCAGCCCCAGCATTTT; CDR3 protein: CSASFGNSNQPQHF
V gene: TRBV12-3/TRBV12-4; J gene: TRBJ2-5; clone size: -; D gene: -; CDR3 DNA: TGTGCCAGCAGTTCCGGGTCGACCACAGAGACCCAGTACTTC; CDR3 protein: CASSSGSTTETQYF
V gene: TRBV6-2/TRBV6-3; J gene: TRBJ2-2; clone size: few; D gene: -; CDR3 DNA: TGTGCCAGCAGTTTTGGGCCGGATTCTTTTACCGGGGAGCTGTTTTTT; CDR3 protein: CASSFGPDSFTGELFF
V gene: TRBV7-6; J gene: TRBJ2-3; clone size: many; D gene: TRBD2; CDR3 DNA: TGTGCCAGCAGCCAAGCGGGGGGGAGCACAGATACGCAGTATTTT; CDR3 protein: CASSQAGGSTDTQYF
V gene: TRBV20-1; J gene: TRBJ1-3; clone size: -; D gene: -; CDR3 DNA: TGCAGTGCTGGGGGTGGGGAAGGAAACACCATATATTTT; CDR3 protein: CSAGGGEGNTIYF
V gene: TRBV5-5; J gene: TRBJ1-3; clone size: few; D gene: -; CDR3 DNA: TGTGCCAGCAGCATACGGACAGCTTCATACTCTGGAAACACCATATATTTT; CDR3 protein: CASSIRTASYSGNTIYF
V gene: TRBV7-8; J gene: TRBJ2-5; clone size: few; D gene: TRBD2; CDR3 DNA: TGTGCCAGCAGCTTCGGGACTAGGGAAGAGACCCAGTACTTC; CDR3 protein: CASSFGTREETQYF
V gene: TRBV15; J gene: TRBJ2-1; clone size: -; D gene: -; CDR3 DNA: TGTGCCACCAGCTCGTCTGTGGGTGAGCAGTTCTTC; CDR3 protein: CATSSSVGEQFF
V gene: TRBV19; J gene: TRBJ2-1; clone size: few; D gene: TRBD1; CDR3 DNA: TGTGCCAGTAGTACCGGGACAGGGCGTTATGAGCAGTTCTTC; CDR3 protein: CASSTGTGRYEQFF
V gene: TRBV29-1; J gene: TRBJ2-1; clone size: -; D gene: -; CDR3 DNA: TGCAGCGTTGAAGATCAAAGGGACACTTACAATGAGCAGTTCTTC; CDR3 protein: CSVEDQRDTYNEQFF
V gene: TRBV7-6; J gene: TRBJ2-1; clone size: -; D gene: -; CDR3 DNA: TGTGCCAGCAAACCACCCACGGGACCCTCCTACAATGAGCAGTTCTTC; CDR3 protein: CASKPPTGPSYNEQFF
V gene: TRBV15; J gene: TRBJ1-5; clone size: few; D gene: -; CDR3 DNA: TGTGCCACCAGCAGAGAGAGGGTTAGCAATCAGCCCCAGCATTTT; CDR3 protein: CATSRERVSNQPQHF
V gene: TRBV7-4; J gene: TRBJ2-3; clone size: -; D gene: -; CDR3 DNA: TGTGCCAGCAGCTTAGAGGGCAGGGGTTGGACAGATACGCAGTATTTT; CDR3 protein: CASSLEGRGWTDTQYF
V gene: TRBV27; J gene: TRBJ1-2; clone size: -; D gene: -; CDR3 DNA: TGTGCCAGCAGCCCGGACAGCGGCAACTATGGCTACACCTTC; CDR3 protein: CASSPDSGNYGYTF
V gene: TRBV7-6; J gene: TRBJ1-2; clone size: -; D gene: -; CDR3 DNA: TGTGCCAGCAGCCCTATAGGGGAGGGTCGGGTAGCTAACTATGGCTACACCTTC; CDR3 protein: CASSPIGEGRVANYGYTF
V gene: TRBV29-1; J gene: TRBJ2-2; clone size: -; D gene: -; CDR3 DNA: TGCAGCGTTGATCTTGACACCGGGGAGCTGTTTTTT; CDR3 protein: CSVDLDTGELFF
V gene: TRBV27; J gene: TRBJ1-2; clone size: few; D gene: -; CDR3 DNA: TGTGCCAGCAGCCTTGACACCAAGCTCTATGGCTACACCTTC; CDR3 protein: CASSLDTKLYGYTF
V gene: TRBV7-8; J gene: TRBJ2-5; clone size: -; D gene: TRBD1; CDR3 DNA: TGTGCCAGCACCGCTAGATTTCCGGGACAGGGGTCGAAGACCCAGTACTTC; CDR3 protein: CASTARFPGQGSKTQYF
V gene: TRBV5-1; J gene: TRBJ1-1; clone size: -; D gene: -; CDR3 DNA: TGCGCCAGCAGCTTTGAAGGGGTGAACACTGAAGCTTTCTTT; CDR3 protein: CASSFEGVNTEAFF
V gene: TRBV12-3/TRBV12-4; J gene: TRBJ1-2; clone size: -; D gene: -; CDR3 DNA: TGTGCCAGCAGTTTAGGCGGAGCTGTAGGGGAACGCTATGGCTACACCTTC; CDR3 protein: CASSLGGAVGERYGYTF
V gene: TRBV7-2; J gene: TRBJ2-3; clone size: many; D gene: -; CDR3 DNA: TGTGCCAGCAGCTTAGGTCCAGCGGTTCCCACAGATACGCAGTATTTT; CDR3 protein: CASSLGPAVPTDTQYF
V gene: TRBV12-3/TRBV12-4; J gene: TRBJ2-3; clone size: few; D gene: TRBD2; CDR3 DNA: TGTGCCAGCAGGACCTTTAGCGGGGGGGCCACAGATACGCAGTATTTT; CDR3 protein: CASRTFSGGATDTQYF
V gene: TRBV6-5; J gene: TRBJ2-3; clone size: many; D gene: TRBD2; CDR3 DNA: TGTGCCAGCAGTTACTCAAGCGGGGAGAGCACAGATACGCAGTATTTT; CDR3 protein: CASSYSSGESTDTQYF
V gene: TRBV6-6; J gene: TRBJ1-4; clone size: -; D gene: -; CDR3 DNA: TGTGCCGCCTCCAGGGGACCGACCCCTACTAATGAAAAACTGTTTTTT; CDR3 protein: CAASRGPTPTNEKLFF
V gene: TRBV20-1; J gene: TRBJ2-7; clone size: -; D gene: TRBD1; CDR3 DNA: TGCAGTGCTCTAACATCCCCAGGGGGCCTAGTGGGGGAGCAGTACTTC; CDR3 protein: CSALTSPGGLVGEQYF
V gene: TRBV27; J gene: TRBJ1-1; clone size: -; D gene: -; CDR3 DNA: TGTGCCAGCAGTTTACTGGGGGATAGAAACACTGAAGCTTTCTTT; CDR3 protein: CASSLLGDRNTEAFF